The 27 T cell receptor beta chains presented below share a single source sample, sequenced in a study of regulatory T cells in long-lasting Graves disease. Time point described: persistent/refractory GD, antithyroid drugs over 5 years with positive TRAb. RNA isolated from PBMCs was used to make the TCR library. Combining iRepertoire HTBI primers with Arm-PCR of CDR3 regions, the authors built TCR beta libraries. In TCRdb, the multiplex PCR reads were re-called with MiXCR into one record per CDR3 protein. Here the sample spans approximately 440,000 distinct CDR3 sequences, roughly a quarter being singletons. Sequencing used peripheral blood mononuclear cells (PBMCs), obtained when the disease was refractory, from a patient treated with antithyroid drugs. The receptor set was obtained from a female donor with Graves disease.

There are a few counts of this clonotype. The chain combines TRBV4-1 with TRBJ1-2; 8 nucleotides line up with TRBD1. With V trimmed by 0 bases and J by 9 bases, 9 bases remained unmatched. Germline CDR1 reads MGHRA; CDR2 reads YSYEKL. The CDR3 loop spans 15 amino acids. CDR3 nucleotide sequence: TGCGCCAGCAGCCAAGATCCGTCCCAGGGGGCAAGCTACACCTTC. It specifies CASSQDPSQGASYTF.

This clonotype was detected a few times. The rearrangement links TRBV7-6 to TRBJ2-7; the D call may be TRBD1 or TRBD2 (7 bases each). V was clipped by 2 bases and J by 6 bases, with 14 bases between them. CDR3 length: 14 residues. Germline CDR1 and CDR2: SGHVS and FNYEAQ. In DNA, the CDR3 is TGTGCCAGCAGCTTATCGACAGGGAGGGGCGAGCAGTACTTC. It is translated as CASSLSTGRGEQYF.

This rearrangement joins TRBV20-1 to TRBJ2-1; D gene uncertain. The CDR3 has 11 amino acids. Germline loops: CDR1 DFQATT, CDR2 SNEGSKA (reference sequence). The V gene lost 3 bases and the J gene lost 9 bases, with 9 bases spanning the gap. The CDR3 DNA sequence: TGCAGTGCTAGTCTCGGGCCTGAGCAGTTCTTC. It yields the protein CSASLGPEQFF.

This clonotype was observed a handful of times. This chain uses TRBV27 with TRBJ1-1; D not resolved. The V gene's germline CDR1 is MNHEY and CDR2 SMNVEV (reference sequence). This CDR3 has 13 amino acids. V was trimmed by 2 bases and J by 3 bases, leaving 7 bases between them. CDR3 residues: CASSLRYYTEAFF. CDR3 sequence (DNA): TGTGCCAGCAGTTTACGCTATTACACTGAAGCTTTCTTT.

The chain joins TRBV28 to TRBJ1-5, with 7 bases lining up with TRBD1. The V gene's germline CDR1 is MDHEN and CDR2 SYDVKM. Unmatched junction bases numbered 9, after V lost 6 bases and J lost 4 bases. The CDR3 length is 15 residues. The CDR3 region is CASSGCTGENQPQHF. CDR3 nucleotide sequence: TGTGCCAGCAGCGGATGTACAGGGGAAAATCAGCCCCAGCATTTT.

This clonotype occurred many times. The chain recombines TRBV28 with TRBJ2-5, with TRBD1 identical over 8 bases. Germline assignment: CDR1 MDHEN and CDR2 SYDVKM. V gave up 9 bases and J gave up 5 bases; unmatched junction bases: 8. The CDR3 consists of 13 residues. CDR3 protein: CARGQGFRETQYF. The CDR3 nucleotides read TGTGCCAGAGGACAGGGATTTCGGGAGACCCAGTACTTC.

The chain couples TRBV19 to TRBJ2-6; 10 bases agree with TRBD1. The CDR3 spans 18 residues. With 3 bases clipped from V and 1 base from J, the junction kept 6 bases outside the gene matches. CDR1 and CDR2 (germline): LNHDA, SQIVND (reference sequence). The CDR3 loop reads CASSMARQGASGANVLTF. DNA for the CDR3: TGTGCCAGTAGTATGGCTCGACAGGGGGCATCTGGGGCCAACGTCCTGACTTTC.

The chain has TRBV11-1 and TRBJ2-1; 8 positions match TRBD1. CDR3 length: 16 amino acids. J gave up 4 bases and V 5 bases, and 10 bases lay outside the gene matches. Per the germline V gene, CDR1 is SGHAT and CDR2 is FQDESV (reference sequence). CDR3 DNA: TGTGCCAGCAGCCCTCGTAGGGGGACAGGATACAATGAGCAGTTCTTC. It codes for CASSPRRGTGYNEQFF.

This clonotype has only a few counts. This chain links TRBV2 with TRBJ2-1; D unclear. The CDR3 runs 15 residues. Germline CDR1 is SNHLY and CDR2 is FYNNEI. Trimming stripped 4 bases from V and 14 bases from J, with 24 bases between. DNA for the CDR3: TGTGCCAGCAGTGGTTCCCGAACTACTAACAATGAAAAGTTCTTC. Translated, it gives CASSGSRTTNNEKFF.

This clonotype was counted ten times or more. V and J are TRBV29-1 and TRBJ1-1; D possibly corresponds to TRBD1 (6 bases). The CDR3 length is 13 residues. Germline V CDR1 and CDR2: SQVTM, ANQGSEA. The V end lost 7 bases, the J end lost 4 bases, and 16 bases lay between the germline ends. The CDR3 DNA reads as TGCAGCGCGTCAACAGGGTCGGTCACTGAAGCTTTCTTT. It encodes CSASTGSVTEAFF.

The chain has TRBV6-1 and TRBJ1-1; D remains unclear. V dropped 4 bases and J dropped 4 bases, with 7 bases sitting between them. The germline CDR1 and CDR2 sequences are MNHNS and SASEGT. The CDR3 runs 12 residues. The DNA of the CDR3 is TGTGCCAGCAGTGGGTGGGGCACTGAAGCTTTCTTT. This gives the protein CASSGWGTEAFF.

The chain links TRBV20-1 to TRBJ2-7; possible D gene TRBD1, 5 bases. This CDR3 is built from 15 residues. Germline CDR1 reads DFQATT; CDR2 reads SNEGSKA (reference sequence). The ends were cut back, 1 base at V and 3 bases at J, with 16 bases in the middle. The CDR3 region has the DNA TGCAGTGCTAGAGCCAGCAGGGTTACCTTCTACGAGCAGTACTTC. Translating it yields CSARASRVTFYEQYF.

This clonotype was counted only a few times. V usage is TRBV6-5 and J usage is TRBJ1-6; no definite D call. The CDR3 extends over 14 amino acids. Trimming cost V 0 bases and J 7 bases, with 7 bases left between them. Germline values: CDR1 MNHEY, CDR2 SVGAGI. The CDR3 DNA sequence: TGTGCCAGCAGTTACTCGAGGTTGAATTCACCCCTCCACTTT. It is translated as CASSYSRLNSPLHF.

This chain connects TRBV19 to TRBJ1-1, with 9 nucleotides matching TRBD1. Unmatched junction bases numbered 8, after V lost 6 bases and J lost 0 bases. The CDR3 extends over 16 amino acids. Per the germline V gene, CDR1 is LNHDA and CDR2 is SQIVND (reference sequence). CDR3 amino acids: CASSPTGGRMNTEAFF. CDR3 bases: TGTGCCAGTAGCCCGACAGGGGGTCGGATGAACACTGAAGCTTTCTTT. The whole variable domain, remainder taken from reference TRBV19 and TRBJ1-1, is DGGITQSPKYLFRKEGQNVTLSCEQNLNHDAMYWYRQDPGQGLRLIYYSQIVNDFQKGDIAEGYSVSREKKESFPLTVTSAQKNPTAFYLCASSPTGGRMNTEAFFGQGTRLTVV.

The rearrangement uses TRBV20-1 and TRBJ1-5; D ambiguous. Between the trimmed V and J ends, which lost 6 bases and 4 bases, there was a span of 10 bases. The germline CDR1 and CDR2 sequences are DFQATT and SNEGSKA (reference sequence). The CDR3 covers 12 residues. The CDR3, as DNA: TGCAGTGCCCGTCGGGGTAATCAGCCCCAGCATTTT. This gives the protein CSARRGNQPQHF.

The genes are TRBV20-1 and TRBJ2-7, with D uncertain. V was cut by 3 bases and J by 2 bases, with 11 bases left in between. Germline CDR1 and CDR2: DFQATT and SNEGSKA (reference sequence). The CDR3 loop spans 13 amino acids. This CDR3 reads CSASRTATYEQYF. CDR3 DNA: TGCAGTGCTAGCCGGACCGCAACCTACGAGCAGTACTTC.

The CDR3 DNA reads as TGTGCCAGCAGTGCCCGGGACAGGGGAAATAATTCACCCCTCCACTTT. Its protein is CASSARDRGNNSPLHF. The chain is built from TRBV25-1 and TRBJ1-6; 10 nucleotides match TRBD1. The J segment lost 5 bases and the V segment lost 4 bases, leaving 5 bases of the junction unmatched. CDR3 length: 16 amino acids. Germline lookup yields CDR1 MGHDK and CDR2 SYGVNS.

The chain employs TRBV19 and TRBJ1-4; D is undetermined. Germline V CDR1 and CDR2: LNHDA, SQIVND (reference sequence). This CDR3 has 14 amino acids. V was clipped by 5 bases and J by 2 bases, with 9 bases between them. The CDR3: CASSSYPTNEKLFF. As DNA, the CDR3 is TGTGCCAGTAGTTCGTATCCCACTAATGAAAAACTGTTTTTT.

This rearrangement joins TRBV11-1 to TRBJ1-3; D gene uncertain. Germline CDR1 and CDR2: SGHAT and FQDESV (reference sequence). V lost 5 bases and J 8 bases, leaving 22 bases between the germline ends. The CDR3 runs to 16 residues. In DNA form, the CDR3 reads TGTGCCAGCAGCGACCTTTCGGGGATCTGGAGAGACACCATATATTTT. Translated, it gives CASSDLSGIWRDTIYF.

This clonotype was counted many times. The J gene is TRBJ2-7, the V gene TRBV28; no reliable D call. V lost 8 bases and J lost 2, with 13 bases in between. Germline values: CDR1 MDHEN, CDR2 SYDVKM. The CDR3 is 13 residues long. CDR3 protein: CASSSAVAYEQYF. Written as DNA, the CDR3 is TGTGCCAGCTCCTCCGCGGTCGCCTACGAGCAGTACTTC. The full variable domain, with the rest looked up from reference TRBV28 and TRBJ2-7, is DVKVTQSSRYLVKRTGEKVFLECVQDMDHENMFWYRQDPGLGLRLIYFSYDVKMKEKGDIPEGYSVSREKKERFSLILESASTNQTSMYLCASSSAVAYEQYFGPGTRLTVT.

The CDR3 nucleotides read TGCGCCAGCAGCCCCATCGGGAGCCAGAATGAGCAGTTCTTC. It yields the protein CASSPIGSQNEQFF. The chain links TRBV5-1 to TRBJ2-1, with a weak D call TRBD2 (6 bases). The germline V and J ends were trimmed by 4 bases and 7 bases, with 15 bases remaining between them. Germline CDR1 SGHRS, CDR2 YFSETQ. There are 14 residues in the CDR3.

The J gene is TRBJ1-3, the V gene TRBV29-1; tentatively, D is TRBD1 (5 bases). Trimming stripped 4 bases from V and 2 bases from J, with 15 bases between. Germline values: CDR1 SQVTM, CDR2 ANQGSEA. CDR3 length: 15 amino acids. In DNA form, the CDR3 reads TGCAGCGTTGGGGGGGAGGGGACGACTGGAAACACCATATATTTT. Protein product: CSVGGEGTTGNTIYF.

This clonotype was counted between two and nine times. The V and J genes are TRBV27 and TRBJ1-1, with D possibly being TRBD1 (6 bases). Germline-derived CDR1 and CDR2 are MNHEY and SMNVEV (reference sequence). The germline V and J ends were trimmed by 5 bases and 6 bases, with 22 bases remaining between them. This CDR3 is built from 16 residues. CDR3 sequence (DNA): TGTGCCAGCAGTCCTGGAAGGTCAGGGGTCGCCTCTGAAGCTTTCTTT. This sequence encodes CASSPGRSGVASEAFF.

The V gene is TRBV19, the J gene TRBJ2-6, with 10 bases fitting TRBD2. Germline trimming cut 4 bases from V and 0 bases from J; bases unmatched to any gene: 6. CDR1 LNHDA and CDR2 SQIVND come from the germline V gene (reference sequence). The CDR3 has 18 amino acids. The DNA of the CDR3 is TGTGCCAGTAGTACGATCCTAGCGGGAGTCTCTGGGGCCAACGTCCTGACTTTC. Its protein is CASSTILAGVSGANVLTF.

There are a few counts of this clonotype. This rearrangement joins TRBV7-2 to TRBJ1-5, with no clear D. The CDR3 covers 13 residues. CDR1 SGHTA and CDR2 FQGNSA come from the germline V gene. V lost 1 base to trimming and J lost 5 bases, with 6 bases between them. The CDR3 protein is CASSLGIYQPQHF. Written as DNA, the CDR3 is TGTGCCAGCAGCTTAGGTATCTATCAGCCCCAGCATTTT.

The V call is TRBV7-9, the J call TRBJ2-1, with D unresolved. Germline CDR1 SEHNR, CDR2 FQNEAQ (reference sequence). The CDR3 runs to 15 residues. V shed 5 bases and J shed 4 bases, with 15 bases lying between them. CDR3 loop: CASSPTQKVYNEQFF. The CDR3 coding sequence is TGTGCCAGCAGCCCCACACAAAAAGTATACAATGAGCAGTTCTTC.

V gene TRBV25-1 combines with J gene TRBJ2-7, with a possible D match to TRBD1 (6 bases). The CDR3 length is 13 residues. From germline, CDR1 is MGHDK and CDR2 SYGVNS. Between the trimmed V and J ends, which lost 6 bases and 4 bases, there was a span of 13 bases. The CDR3 protein is CASRRSGQYEQYF. The DNA for the CDR3 is TGTGCCAGCAGGAGATCCGGACAGTACGAGCAGTACTTC.